This passage covers 20 T cell receptor beta chains from one sample sequenced in a study of T-cell reconstitution after alpha-beta-depleted transplantation in children. Preparing the TCRbeta library involved the use of unique molecular identifiers. In TCRdb, the PCR reads were re-called with MiXCR into one record per CDR3 protein. There are about 610,000 distinct CDR3 sequences in the sample; under 12% occur only once, and about 4% lies in the top ten. Sequencing used PBMCs from the stem cell graft donor, obtained from the stem cell graft. Receptor source: a human donor who donated a stem cell graft to a child with acute myeloid leukemia.

This chain uses TRBV29-1 with TRBJ1-4, with D unclear. CDR1 and CDR2 (germline): SQVTM, ANQGSEA. The V gene lost 7 bases and the J gene lost 6 bases, with 12 bases spanning the gap. The CDR3 loop spans 12 amino acids. Here the CDR3 reads CSAVGSYEKLFF. CDR3 in DNA: TGCAGCGCGGTCGGGAGCTATGAAAAACTGTTTTTT.

This clonotype came up a few times. This chain links TRBV20-1 with TRBJ2-7, with 8 bases fitting TRBD2. The CDR3 totals 14 residues. Germline assignment: CDR1 DFQATT and CDR2 SNEGSKA (reference sequence). The V gene end was trimmed by 2 bases and the J gene end by 0 bases; junction bases not matched to a gene: 3. The DNA of the CDR3 is TGCAGTGCTAGAAAGGGGACTAGCTCCTACGAGCAGTACTTC. Translated, it gives CSARKGTSSYEQYF.

In its sample, this clonotype was seen many times. V gene TRBV6-1 combines with J gene TRBJ1-1; 11 nucleotides agree with TRBD1. Trimming removed 2 bases from V and 5 bases from J; junction bases left unmatched: 4. Germline V gene lookup returns CDR1 MNHNS and CDR2 SASEGT. The CDR3 extends over 15 amino acids. CDR3 region: CASSETGTGGTEAFF. CDR3 in DNA: TGTGCCAGCAGTGAAACCGGGACAGGGGGAACTGAAGCTTTCTTT.

This clonotype was recorded a few times. The chain is built from TRBV4-3 and TRBJ1-4; D uncertain. The CDR3 extends over 13 amino acids. The ends were cut back, 3 bases at V and 8 bases at J, with 10 bases in the middle. Germline lookup yields CDR1 LGHNA and CDR2 YSLEER. This CDR3 reads CASSQAVEEKLFF. The CDR3, as DNA: TGCGCCAGCAGCCAGGCGGTTGAAGAAAAACTGTTTTTT.

The chain couples TRBV7-8 to TRBJ1-1; 7 nucleotides align to TRBD1. The germline V gene has CDR1 SGHVS and CDR2 FQNEAQ. With 5 bases clipped from V and 6 bases from J, the junction kept 9 bases outside the gene matches. This CDR3 is built from 14 residues. This CDR3 is CASSISTGSAEAFF. The CDR3 bases are TGTGCCAGCAGCATTTCGACAGGGAGCGCTGAAGCTTTCTTT.

The rearrangement links TRBV20-1 to TRBJ2-5; D is ambiguous. V was clipped by 0 bases and J by 4 bases, with 15 bases between them. The length of the CDR3 is 15 residues. The germline gives CDR1 DFQATT, CDR2 SNEGSKA (reference sequence). CDR3 in DNA: TGCAGTGCTAGAGACCCTGGGCCACGCGGAGAGACCCAGTACTTC. Protein product: CSARDPGPRGETQYF.

The V call is TRBV28, the J call TRBJ2-7, with D possibly being TRBD2 (6 bases). CDR1 is MDHEN and CDR2 is SYDVKM in the germline V gene. V dropped 10 bases and J dropped 0 bases, with 13 bases sitting between them. The CDR3 loop spans 13 amino acids. CDR3 DNA: TGTGCCATGGGGGGTTCGAGCTCCTACGAGCAGTACTTC. Amino acids: CAMGGSSSYEQYF.

The chain uses TRBV3-1 and TRBJ2-1, with 15 bases aligning to TRBD2. The germline V gene has CDR1 LGHDT and CDR2 YNNKEL (reference sequence). The CDR3 extends over 19 amino acids. With V trimmed by 10 bases and J by 0 bases, 13 bases remained unmatched. The CDR3 spells CAIRGTSGRKVNSYNEQFF. In DNA form, the CDR3 reads TGTGCCATCAGAGGGACTAGCGGGAGGAAGGTCAACTCCTACAATGAGCAGTTCTTC.

The V gene is TRBV7-2, the J gene TRBJ2-3; D possibly corresponds to TRBD2 (5 bases). The CDR3 is 14 residues long. Germline lookup yields CDR1 SGHTA and CDR2 FQGNSA. The CDR3 nucleotides read TGTGCGACCCGGGAACAGATGGGCACAGATACGCAGTATTTT. Its translation is CATREQMGTDTQYF.

In this sample, this clonotype turned up many times. This chain connects TRBV7-9 to TRBJ2-3; D unresolved. Germline V gives CDR1 SEHNR, CDR2 FQNEAQ (reference sequence). Trimming cost V 4 bases and J 5 bases, with 10 bases left between them. The CDR3 has 13 residues. In nucleotides, the CDR3 is TGTGCCAGCAGCTCCCGGGCAGGAGATACGCAGTATTTT. Translating gives CASSSRAGDTQYF.

This clonotype was seen repeatedly, ten times or more. This chain's CDR3 is CASSLGPINQPQHF. CDR3 nucleotide sequence: TGCGCCAGCAGCTTGGGTCCGATCAATCAGCCCCAGCATTTT. The genes are TRBV5-1 and TRBJ1-5, with unresolved D. The CDR3 spans 14 residues. Germline CDR1 is SGHRS and CDR2 is YFSETQ. The germline V and J ends were trimmed by 0 bases and 3 bases, with 7 bases remaining between them.

This clonotype has only a few counts. The chain links TRBV29-1 to TRBJ1-2, with unresolved D. The CDR3 runs 12 residues. V was trimmed by 6 bases and J by 1 base, leaving 9 bases between them. The germline V gene has CDR1 SQVTM and CDR2 ANQGSEA. The CDR3 is CSVEAHNYGYTF. For the CDR3, the DNA is TGCAGCGTGGAGGCTCATAACTATGGCTACACCTTC.

At least ten counts were recorded for this clonotype. The chain is built from TRBV20-1 and TRBJ2-3, with 7 bases fitting TRBD2. Germline CDR1 is DFQATT and CDR2 is SNEGSKA (reference sequence). Trimming at V came to 0 bases and at J to 2 bases, leaving 8 bases not matched to a gene. The CDR3 runs to 16 residues. CDR3 bases: TGCAGTGCTAGAGATGAGCGGGACGGTTACACAGATACGCAGTATTTT. It translates to CSARDERDGYTDTQYF.

This clonotype was seen at least ten times. The chain carries TRBV2 and TRBJ2-4; D is unclear. Per the germline V gene, CDR1 is SNHLY and CDR2 is FYNNEI. CDR3 length: 15 amino acids. V lost 4 bases, J lost 4 bases, and 14 bases lay in between. As DNA, the CDR3 is TGTGCCAGCAGTGCCTGGAAATCTCCTAAAAACATTCAGTACTTC. Amino acid sequence: CASSAWKSPKNIQYF.

This clonotype has more than one count but fewer than ten. The chain carries TRBV4-2 and TRBJ2-1, with no clear D. The germline V and J ends were trimmed by 3 bases and 4 bases, with 10 bases remaining between them. CDR1 is LGHNA, CDR2 YNFKEQ, per germline. The length of the CDR3 is 14 residues. The DNA for the CDR3 is TGTGCCAGCAGCCAGCGGAGAGAGTACAATGAGCAGTTCTTC. This codes for CASSQRREYNEQFF.

This clonotype was seen a handful of times. The chain joins TRBV7-9 to TRBJ1-1, with 7 bases identical to TRBD1. Germline V CDR1 and CDR2: SEHNR, FQNEAQ (reference sequence). The CDR3 is 15 residues long. The J segment lost 1 base and the V segment lost 4 bases, leaving 6 bases of the junction unmatched. CDR3 sequence: CASSSETGPNTEAFF. For the CDR3, the DNA is TGTGCCAGCAGCTCCGAGACAGGGCCGAACACTGAAGCTTTCTTT. Full variable domain (outside the CDR3, taken from reference TRBV7-9 and TRBJ1-1): DTGVSQNPRHKITKRGQNVTFRCDPISEHNRLYWYRQTLGQGPEFLTYFQNEAQLEKSRLLSDRFSAERPKGSFSTLEIQRTEQGDSAMYLCASSSETGPNTEAFFGQGTRLTVV.

This chain joins TRBV20-1 and TRBJ2-1; no reliable D call. Trimming cost V 7 bases and J 3 bases, with 7 bases left between them. The CDR3 has 11 amino acids. In germline, CDR1 is DFQATT, CDR2 SNEGSKA (reference sequence). CDR3 sequence reads: CSEVRYNEQFF. The CDR3 region has the DNA TGCAGTGAGGTCCGCTACAATGAGCAGTTCTTC.

This clonotype appeared many times. V and J are TRBV29-1 and TRBJ2-1, with 9 bases fitting TRBD2. The junction had 4 bases not matched to a gene; V was cut back by 3 bases and J by 4 bases. The CDR3 has 14 amino acids. Germline CDR1 SQVTM, CDR2 ANQGSEA. The CDR3 DNA follows: TGCAGCGTTGACCCTAGCGGGGTTTACAATGAGCAGTTCTTC. This sequence encodes CSVDPSGVYNEQFF.

This clonotype came up many times. The J gene is TRBJ2-1, the V gene TRBV7-2, with D unclear. CDR3 length: 15 residues. V lost 5 bases to trimming and J lost 2 bases, with 13 bases between them. Germline V gene lookup returns CDR1 SGHTA and CDR2 FQGNSA. CDR3 in DNA: TGTGCCAGCAGCCCCGTTGTGGGTACCTACAATGAGCAGTTCTTC. The encoded protein is CASSPVVGTYNEQFF.

This clonotype was recorded at least ten times. The J gene is TRBJ2-7, the V gene TRBV20-1, with a possible D match to TRBD2 (5 bases). The CDR3 is made up of 15 amino acids. Germline V gene data show CDR1 as DFQATT and CDR2 as SNEGSKA (reference sequence). V was pared by 0 bases and J by 2 bases, with 14 bases between. The CDR3 nucleotides are TGCAGTGCTAGAGATCCACGGACTGGGGCCTACGAGCAGTACTTC. Translation gives CSARDPRTGAYEQYF.